These 17 T cell receptor beta chains share one sample of origin, sequenced in a study of blood T cell repertoires in COVID-19. TCRdb's copy holds only in-frame clones and misses some; the assay was immunoSEQ multiplex PCR. Of 130,000 or so clones listed, 88% are singletons. Material: peripheral blood. These TCRs come from a woman in her sixties with acute or convalescent COVID-19.

CDR3 sequence: CASSFIAAQPQHF. CDR3 in DNA: TGTGCCAGCAGTTTTATCGCGGCTCAGCCCCAGCATTTT. The chain couples TRBV27 to TRBJ1-5; D unresolved. Germline CDR1 is MNHEY and CDR2 is SMNVEV (reference sequence). This CDR3 contains 13 residues. Trimming took off 3 bases at V and 6 bases at J, with 9 bases between the two ends.

CDR3 in amino acids: CASSGTGTARGYTF. The DNA of the CDR3 is TGTGCCAGCAGCGGAACCGGGACAGCGAGAGGCTACACCTTC. The gene calls are TRBV13 and TRBJ1-2, with 7 bases identical to TRBD1. CDR3 length equals 14 residues. J was trimmed by 8 bases and V by 5 bases; bases with no gene match: 11. Per the germline V gene, CDR1 is PRHDT and CDR2 is FYEKMQ (reference sequence).

This chain joins TRBV6-2 or TRBV6-3 and TRBJ2-1, with unresolved D. Trimming took off 5 bases at V and 1 base at J, with 12 bases between the two ends. The CDR3 consists of 15 residues. Germline V CDR1 and CDR2: MNHEY, SVGEGT. CDR3 amino acids: CASSHLVGSYNEQFF. CDR3 DNA sequence: TGTGCCAGCAGTCACCTCGTCGGTTCCTACAATGAGCAGTTCTTC.

The genes are TRBV2 and TRBJ1-6; D is unclear. Germline CDR1 reads SNHLY; CDR2 reads FYNNEI. This CDR3 contains 13 residues. Trimming shortened V by 6 bases and J by 8 bases, and 11 bases separated the two germline ends. DNA of the CDR3: TGTGCCAGCAGATCCGGGATGGATTCACCCCTCCACTTT. Translating gives CASRSGMDSPLHF.

The V gene is TRBV3-1 (or the pseudogene TRBV3-2), the J gene TRBJ1-3; no clear D gene. The CDR3 consists of 16 residues. V was pared by 4 bases and J by 0 bases, with 13 bases between. Germline loops: CDR1 LGHDT, CDR2 YNNKEL (reference sequence). The CDR3, as DNA: TGTGCCAGCAGCCCCTTCGGACGGGGCTCTGGAAACACCATATATTTT. This gives the protein CASSPFGRGSGNTIYF.

The chain combines TRBV11-3 with TRBJ2-7, with TRBD1 as a possible D gene (6 bases). The CDR3 runs 13 residues. CDR1 is SGHNT and CDR2 is YENEEA in the germline V gene. V lost 1 base and J 5 bases, leaving 9 bases between the germline ends. CDR3 sequence (DNA): TGTGCCAGCAGCTTAGCTGGGGGCGACGAGCAGTACTTC. Amino acids: CASSLAGGDEQYF.

The chain couples TRBV6-5 to TRBJ1-5, with TRBD1 identical over 9 bases. Germline lookup yields CDR1 MNHEY and CDR2 SVGAGI. There are 14 residues in the CDR3. J gave up 7 bases and V 4 bases, and 5 bases lay outside the gene matches. In DNA form, the CDR3 reads TGTGCCAGCAGTTTGGGACAGGGTAGACAGCCCCAGCATTTT. Residues: CASSLGQGRQPQHF.

Turning to this clone: At one end, the junction sequence differs from germline, possibly due to a read error. This chain joins TRBV9 and TRBJ1-2; D is uncertain. Germline CDR1 SGDLS, CDR2 YYNGEE. The CDR3 has 13 amino acids. CDR3 in amino acids: CASSLTTFYGHTF. Here the CDR3 DNA reads TGTGCCAGCAGCCTCACTACTTTCTATGGCCACACCTTC.

The chain has TRBV5-1 and TRBJ2-2; D might be TRBD1 (6 bases). Trimming took off 1 base at V and 5 bases at J, with 12 bases between the two ends. The CDR3 spans 15 residues. Germline V gene lookup returns CDR1 SGHRS and CDR2 YFSETQ. CDR3 sequence reads: CASSLLQGNTGELFF. In DNA, the CDR3 is TGCGCCAGCAGCTTGCTACAGGGCAATACCGGGGAGCTGTTTTTT.

The J gene is TRBJ1-5, the V gene TRBV7-2, with 8 positions matching TRBD1. The J segment lost 1 base and the V segment lost 5 bases, leaving 10 bases of the junction unmatched. In germline, CDR1 is SGHTA, CDR2 FQGNSA. This CDR3 contains 17 residues. The CDR3 sequence is CASSTQSTGESNQPQHF. The DNA of the CDR3 is TGTGCCAGCAGCACCCAATCGACAGGGGAAAGCAATCAGCCCCAGCATTTT.

The chain uses TRBV6-4 and TRBJ1-5, with D unclear. Germline CDR1 MRHNA, CDR2 SNTAGT. The V gene lost 3 bases and the J gene lost 3 bases, with 6 bases spanning the gap. The CDR3 loop spans 13 amino acids. DNA for the CDR3: TGTGCCAGCAGTGAACAGTCCAATCAGCCCCAGCATTTT. Translating gives CASSEQSNQPQHF.

The chain carries TRBV5-6 and TRBJ2-3; D is possibly TRBD1 (6 bases). The V and J ends lost 4 bases and 0 bases respectively, with 12 bases between them. The length of the CDR3 is 15 residues. From germline, CDR1 is SGHDT and CDR2 YYEEEE. CDR3 coding DNA: TGTGCCAGCAGCCGCACAGGGCTTAGCACAGATACGCAGTATTTT. Its protein product is CASSRTGLSTDTQYF.

The CDR3 sequence: CASSPGTGWGNEQFF. The CDR3 DNA reads TGTGCCAGCTCACCGGGGACAGGGTGGGGGAATGAGCAGTTCTTC. J is TRBJ2-1 and V is TRBV18; 9 nucleotides match TRBD1. The CDR3 spans 15 residues. V gave up 3 bases and J gave up 7 bases; unmatched junction bases: 7. Per germline, CDR1 KGHSH and CDR2 LQKENI. Full variable domain (remainder filled in from reference TRBV18 and TRBJ2-1): NAGVMQNPRHLVRRRGQEARLRCSPMKGHSHVYWYRQLPEEGLKFMVYLQKENIIDESGMPKERFSAEFPKEGPSILRIQQVVRGDSAAYFCASSPGTGWGNEQFFGPGTRLTVL.

The V call is TRBV30, the J call TRBJ2-7; 8 positions match TRBD1. Germline trimming cut 1 base from V and 6 bases from J; bases unmatched to any gene: 8. This CDR3 has 14 residues. Germline CDR1 is GTSNPN and CDR2 is SVGIG (reference sequence). This chain's CDR3 is CAWSAETGAGEQYF. The CDR3 coding sequence is TGTGCCTGGAGTGCCGAGACAGGGGCTGGCGAGCAGTACTTC.

The rearrangement uses TRBV7-2 and TRBJ1-2; 7 bases fit TRBD1. After removal of 5 bases from V and 3 bases from J, the junction contained 12 bases not matched to a gene. The CDR3 totals 16 residues. The germline CDR1 and CDR2 sequences are SGHTA and FQGNSA. The CDR3 loop is CASSPRGGQTHYGYTF. In DNA, the CDR3 is TGTGCCAGCAGCCCACGAGGGGGCCAGACTCACTATGGCTACACCTTC.

The rearrangement links TRBV7-8 to TRBJ1-2, with 7 nucleotides matching TRBD1. V dropped 5 bases and J dropped 6; count of bases not matched to a gene: 15. The CDR3 runs 16 residues. Germline CDR1 is SGHVS and CDR2 is FQNEAQ. CDR3 in amino acids: CASSSNTGEIGDGYTF. CDR3 nucleotide sequence: TGTGCCAGCAGCAGCAACACAGGGGAGATCGGCGATGGCTACACCTTC.

The chain uses TRBV6-5 and TRBJ1-2, with D perhaps matching TRBD1 (6 bases). This CDR3 comprises 15 residues. CDR1 is MNHEY and CDR2 is SVGAGI in the germline V gene. Trimming shortened V by 5 bases and J by 5 bases, and 18 bases separated the two germline ends. This chain's CDR3 is CASSPSGGARYGYTF. The CDR3 nucleotides read TGTGCCAGCAGTCCTTCCGGGGGGGCCCGGTATGGCTACACCTTC.